This TCR beta chain was retrieved from a study of identical twins. Study results and limitations: In cord blood, abundant beta clonotypes had fewer insertions; memory showed no trend. Out-of-frame alpha sequences shared between twins exhibited an excess of low generation probability.

This clonotype was counted between two and nine times. Its antigen is unknown. Template switching created a universal primer site, and the cDNA included unique molecular identifiers. TCRdb reprocessed the 5' RACE reads with MiXCR, giving one entry per CDR3 protein. The profile shows hundreds of thousands of distinct CDR3 sequences, roughly a tenth of them singletons. With no exceptions, donors were healthy Caucasians. The specimen sequenced was memory (CD45RO+) T cells sorted from blood. The source is a woman younger than 35 in good health.

This chain's CDR3 is CASSLISDTQYF. The CDR3 DNA sequence: TGTGCCAGCAGCTTGATCTCAGATACGCAGTATTTT. J is TRBJ2-3 and V is TRBV7-2; D call uncertain. The germline gives CDR1 SGHTA, CDR2 FQGNSA. The CDR3 runs to 12 residues. The ends were cut back, 3 bases at V and 4 bases at J, with 5 bases in the middle.